This T cell receptor (beta chain) is drawn from a study of T-cell memory formation after mild COVID-19. Study-wide context: TCR clustering was largely donor specific.

The CDR3 covers 16 residues. The trim removed 4 bases at V and 5 bases at J, leaving 6 bases unmatched. Germline CDR1 is SGHTA and CDR2 is FQGNSA. TCRdb re-called the 5' RACE reads through MiXCR, storing one row per CDR3 protein. The sample yields about 410,000 distinct CDR3 sequences, around 22% seen once. This chain uses TRBV7-2 with TRBJ2-3; TRBD2 matches at 13 bases. Sequenced: PBMCs or a T cell subset sorted from them (not recorded which). The clonotype originates from an adult woman who had mild COVID-19 (a few samples of this study predate the infection). Cell type and time point are not known. The CDR3 is CASSSRTSGSIDTQYF. For the CDR3, the DNA is TGTGCCAGCAGCTCCCGGACTAGCGGGAGTATAGATACGCAGTATTTT.